The 9 T cell receptor beta chains presented below share a single source sample, sequenced in a study of spatial heterogeneity in lung cancer. Study-wide points: The study found that expanded intratumoral alpha and beta TCR counts tracked tumor mutation counts.

What these receptors recognize is not known. TCRdb reprocessed the 5' RACE reads with MiXCR, giving one entry per CDR3 protein. The sample lists some 16,000 distinct CDR3 sequences, around 7.1% occurring once. Time point indicated: sample taken at primary tumor resection. The specimen comprised lung tumor tissue, sampled at surgery. These receptors were taken from a female donor with early-stage non-small cell lung cancer.

This clonotype has ten or more counts. The library was prepared for alpha chains; this beta chain is a stray read, so its frequency means little. The CDR3 region is CASSETGQGGRNGYTF. In DNA, the CDR3 is TGTGCCAGCAGTGAAACGGGACAAGGTGGACGAAATGGCTACACCTTC. The chain carries TRBV6-1 and TRBJ1-2; a weak D match, TRBD1 (6 bases). In germline, CDR1 is MNHNS, CDR2 SASEGT. This CDR3 region has 16 residues. The V and J ends lost 2 bases and 6 bases respectively, with 19 bases between them.

This clonotype has at least ten counts. The library was built for alpha chains, so this beta chain is an off-target read and its size means little. The chain combines TRBV20-1 with TRBJ2-1, with 8 nucleotides matching TRBD2. Germline V lookup: CDR1 DFQATT, CDR2 SNEGSKA (reference sequence). This CDR3 region has 15 residues. J gave up 6 bases and V 4 bases, and 11 bases lay outside the gene matches. CDR3 in DNA: TGCAGTGCTACTAAAGCGGGGGCCGTGGGCAATGAGCAGTTCTTC. Translating it yields CSATKAGAVGNEQFF.

This clonotype was found many times. This beta chain turned up in a library designed for alpha chains; as an off-target read, its abundance says little. The chain employs TRBV9 and TRBJ2-7; 9 nucleotides match TRBD2. Germline V lookup: CDR1 SGDLS, CDR2 YYNGEE. The length of the CDR3 is 15 residues. The V and J ends lost 0 bases and 6 bases, in that order; junction bases with no gene match: 7. The CDR3 loop reads CASSVDTSGLSEQYF. CDR3 in DNA: TGTGCCAGCAGCGTAGACACTAGCGGGCTCTCCGAGCAGTACTTC.

This clonotype showed up many times. This beta chain was picked up by a library intended for alpha chains and is off target, so its count carries little meaning. V is TRBV9 and J is TRBJ2-3; perhaps TRBD2 as D (5 bases). Trimming removed 0 bases at V and 6 bases at J, with 14 bases between. The germline CDR1 and CDR2 sequences are SGDLS and YYNGEE. CDR3 length: 15 residues. DNA for the CDR3: TGTGCCAGCAGCGTAGAGCGGTGGCCCCGGGATACGCAGTATTTT. Translated: CASSVERWPRDTQYF. Complete variable domain (other parts from reference TRBV9 and TRBJ2-3): DSGVTQTPKHLITATGQRVTLRCSPRSGDLSVYWYQQSLDQGLQFLIQYYNGEERAKGNILERFSAQQFPDLHSELNLSSLELGDSALYFCASSVERWPRDTQYFGPGTRLTVL.

As to this clonotype: This beta chain is a stray read from a library made for alpha chains; its abundance is not meaningful. This chain uses TRBV20-1 with TRBJ2-5; a weak D match, TRBD1 (6 bases). Trimming left V 3 bases short and J 1 base short, with 15 bases between. CDR1 is DFQATT, CDR2 SNEGSKA, per germline (reference sequence). CDR3 length: 15 residues. The CDR3 spells CSASSDSATQETQYF. CDR3 bases: TGCAGTGCTAGCTCGGACAGTGCAACCCAAGAGACCCAGTACTTC.

Comment on this clonotype: Because this beta chain is a stray read in a library intended to capture alpha chains, its abundance should not be given much weight. The chain carries TRBV25-1 and TRBJ2-2; weak D call: TRBD1 (6 bases). The germline V gene has CDR1 MGHDK and CDR2 SYGVNS. This CDR3 spans 15 amino acids. The ends were cut back, 2 bases at V and 3 bases at J, with 10 bases in the middle. The DNA for the CDR3 is TGTGCCAGCAGTGAAGGGGGCTCGCACACCGGGGAGCTGTTTTTT. As protein: CASSEGGSHTGELFF.

The table lists this clonotype with many counts. This beta chain is an off-target read within a library intended for alpha chains, so its frequency means little. This chain connects TRBV18 to TRBJ2-5; the D is unclear. The CDR3 runs 13 residues. The germline CDR1 and CDR2 sequences are KGHSH and LQKENI. Trimming pared 2 bases from V and 5 bases from J, leaving 9 bases between. The CDR3 DNA reads TGTGCCAGCTCACCAGGGCCCGGGGAGACCCAGTACTTC. As protein: CASSPGPGETQYF.

A few counts support this clonotype. Little can be read into the size of this beta chain, an off-target read in a library designed for alpha chains. The rearrangement joins TRBV7-3 to TRBJ1-3, with D perhaps matching TRBD1 (5 bases). CDR3 size: 16 residues. Germline values: CDR1 SGHTA, CDR2 FQGTGA. V lost 5 bases and J 1 base, leaving 15 bases between the germline ends. The CDR3 nucleotides read TGTGCCAGCAGCACAACAGGACTTTCATCTGGAAACACCATATATTTT. Residues: CASSTTGLSSGNTIYF. The complete variable domain, with remaining parts taken from reference TRBV7-3 and TRBJ1-3, reads GAGVSQTPSNKVTEKGKYVELRCDPISGHTALYWYRQSLGQGPEFLIYFQGTGAADDSGLPNDRFFAVRPEGSVSTLKIQRTERGDSAVYLCASSTTGLSSGNTIYFGEGSWLTVV.

This clonotype was counted at least ten times. Since the library was made to target alpha chains, this beta chain is a stray read and its abundance is not meaningful. The chain recombines TRBV7-6 with TRBJ2-7; tentatively, D is TRBD2 (5 bases). CDR3 length: 13 residues. CDR1 SGHVS and CDR2 FNYEAQ come from the germline V gene. Between the trimmed V and J ends, which lost 3 bases and 0 bases, there was a span of 6 bases. CDR3 protein: CASSFGSSYEQYF. The CDR3 nucleotides are TGTGCCAGCAGCTTTGGGAGCTCCTACGAGCAGTACTTC.